This paragraph reports one T cell receptor (beta chain). Source study methods: Reference gene primers were amplified, and this amplification served to estimate nucleated cell counts. The assay was immunoSEQ multiplex PCR, and TCRdb's table has in-frame clones only and misses some. That table is the source of V, J and clone size, and D and trimming were worked out from the DNA. The table has 250,000 or so clones, around four fifths seen once. People in the exposed group encountered a COVID-19 case within 2 weeks before entering the study. The data were obtained in a study of blood T cell repertoires in COVID-19. Study information: The analysed material was cDNA or gDNA that came from T cells, B-cell-depleted T cells, or PBMCs.

V trimming: 5 bases; J trimming: 5 bases; junction bases outside the gene matches: 8. The CDR3 has 14 amino acids. Germline CDR1 SNHLY, CDR2 FYNNEI. This TCR was sampled from a woman in her thirties or forties who had been exposed to COVID-19. The chain recombines TRBV2 with TRBJ2-5, with 7 bases identical to TRBD1. Sequences were obtained from PBMCs or T cells enriched from blood (not recorded which). The CDR3 sequence is CASSFSRGGETQYF. CDR3 in DNA: TGTGCCAGCAGTTTTAGTAGAGGGGGCGAGACCCAGTACTTC.